This T cell receptor (beta chain) was sequenced for a study of blood T cell repertoires in COVID-19. Across the whole study: The origin of the acute and convalescent COVID-19 samples was the United States, Italy and Spain. Sample material is recorded as cDNA or gDNA derived from T cells, B-cell-depleted T cells, or PBMCs.

This clone was detected once. CDR3 length equals 13 residues. Germline CDR1 LGHNA, CDR2 YNFKEQ. V was trimmed by 6 bases and J by 1 base, leaving 10 bases between them. Some clones are missing from TCRdb's copy, which holds only in-frame ones; the method was immunoSEQ multiplex PCR. The sample lists approximately 450,000 clones, 75% to 90% occurring once. This TCR derives from a woman aged 25 to 39 with acute or convalescent COVID-19. The V gene is TRBV4-2, the J gene TRBJ2-7; D unresolved. Sequences were obtained from peripheral blood. The CDR3 bases are TGTGCCAGCAGAGGAGCCTCATCCTACGAGCAGTACTTC. As protein: CASRGASSYEQYF.